This T cell receptor beta chain emerged from a study of blood T cell repertoires in COVID-19. About the study: Nucleic acid was either cDNA or gDNA, and it came from T cells, B-cell-depleted T cells, or PBMCs.

Only in-frame clones appear in the TCRdb table, and some are missing; sequencing was by immunoSEQ multiplex PCR. The sample consists of over 150,000 clones, approximately 90% of them appearing once. The CDR3 extends over 16 amino acids. Germline lookup yields CDR1 SGHTA and CDR2 FQGNSA. The junction had 7 bases not matched to a gene; V was cut back by 5 bases and J by 0 bases. Material: peripheral blood. The V and J genes are TRBV7-2 and TRBJ2-4; 7 bases match TRBD1. This TCR came from a man aged 50 to 59 who had recovered from COVID-19. Here the CDR3 reads CASSLSGTVAKNIQYF. The CDR3 nucleotides read TGTGCCAGCAGCCTGTCCGGGACAGTAGCCAAAAACATTCAGTACTTC.